These T cell receptor beta chains were read from a single sample in a study of blood T cell repertoires in COVID-19. Using immunoSEQ multiplex PCR, the repertoire was profiled, and TCRdb retains in-frame clones only, with some absent. This table has about 200,000 clones, around 88% appearing once. Sequencing used PBMCs or T cells enriched from blood (not recorded which). The receptors were gathered from a man aged 35 to 55 with acute COVID-19. CDR3s include the opening cysteine and the closing phenylalanine or tryptophan. The D gene is left open where the match is weak. Rows may omit the clone size; those that give it use once, few, many or a size class.

d_gene: -; v_gene: TRBV6-1; abundance: -; j_gene: TRBJ1-2; CDR3nt: TGTGCCAGCAGTGAAGGAAGGGGAGGCTACACCTTC; CDR3aa: CASSEGRGGYTF
d_gene: TRBD1; v_gene: TRBV24-1; abundance: -; j_gene: TRBJ2-1; CDR3nt: TGTGCCACCAGTCCCGGGACAGGGGTCTATGAGCAGTTCTTC; CDR3aa: CATSPGTGVYEQFF
d_gene: TRBD1; v_gene: TRBV19; abundance: -; j_gene: TRBJ1-2; CDR3nt: TGTGCCAGTACCGTCGCGGACAGGTGGAATGGCTACACCTTC; CDR3aa: CASTVADRWNGYTF
d_gene: -; v_gene: TRBV28; abundance: -; j_gene: TRBJ1-5; CDR3nt: TGTGCCAGCAGGCCCGGTGTTAGCAATCAGCCCCAGCATTTT; CDR3aa: CASRPGVSNQPQHF
d_gene: TRBD1; v_gene: TRBV5-4; abundance: -; j_gene: TRBJ1-4; CDR3nt: TGTGCCAGCAGCCTCGAGACAGGGGGGCATGAAAAACTGTTTTTT; CDR3aa: CASSLETGGHEKLFF
d_gene: TRBD1; v_gene: TRBV6-2/TRBV6-3; abundance: -; j_gene: TRBJ1-5; CDR3nt: TGTGCCAGCAGCTCCCCCAGGGGGCGGGGGCAGCCCCAGCATTTT; CDR3aa: CASSSPRGRGQPQHF
d_gene: -; v_gene: TRBV6-1; abundance: -; j_gene: TRBJ1-5; CDR3nt: TGTGCCAGCAGTGAGGGGCAGGGTCAGCCCCAGCATTTT; CDR3aa: CASSEGQGQPQHF
d_gene: TRBD2; v_gene: TRBV4-1; abundance: few; j_gene: TRBJ2-1; CDR3nt: TGCGCCAGCAGCCAGGGCCATACGGGGGGGAGTGGTAATGAGCAGTTCTTC; CDR3aa: CASSQGHTGGSGNEQFF
d_gene: TRBD2; v_gene: TRBV18; abundance: -; j_gene: TRBJ2-2; CDR3nt: TGTGCCAGCTCACCAACGGGACTAGCGGGATTCCAAACCGGGGAGCTGTTTTTT; CDR3aa: CASSPTGLAGFQTGELFF
d_gene: TRBD1; v_gene: TRBV6-6; abundance: few; j_gene: TRBJ1-2; CDR3nt: TGTGCCAGCAGTCGCTCGCTACCGGGACAGGGAAACTATGGCTACACCTTC; CDR3aa: CASSRSLPGQGNYGYTF
d_gene: -; v_gene: TRBV7-3; abundance: -; j_gene: TRBJ2-6; CDR3nt: TGTGCCAGCAGTTCGCCCAGGGCTGGGGCCAACGTCCTGACTTTC; CDR3aa: CASSSPRAGANVLTF
d_gene: TRBD1; v_gene: TRBV6-5; abundance: once; j_gene: TRBJ1-5; CDR3nt: TGTGCCAGCAGCTCGAACAGGGGTGAACAGCCCCAGCATTTT; CDR3aa: CASSSNRGEQPQHF
d_gene: -; v_gene: TRBV30; abundance: -; j_gene: TRBJ2-3; CDR3nt: TGTGCCTGGAGTGTTGGGCTACCTACGCAGTATTTT; CDR3aa: CAWSVGLPTQYF
d_gene: -; v_gene: TRBV30; abundance: -; j_gene: TRBJ2-7; CDR3nt: TGTGCCTGGAGTGTCTCCAGGGGTTTCTACGAGCAGTACTTC; CDR3aa: CAWSVSRGFYEQYF
d_gene: TRBD1; v_gene: TRBV5-1; abundance: -; j_gene: TRBJ2-1; CDR3nt: TGCGCCAGCAGCTTGAGGACAGGGGATTACAATGAGCAGTTCTTC; CDR3aa: CASSLRTGDYNEQFF
d_gene: -; v_gene: TRBV30; abundance: -; j_gene: TRBJ2-3; CDR3nt: TGTGCCTGGATGAGGGGGGGTAAGGGCACAGATACGCAGTATTTT; CDR3aa: CAWMRGGKGTDTQYF
d_gene: TRBD1; v_gene: TRBV27; abundance: -; j_gene: TRBJ1-5; CDR3nt: TGTGCCAGCAGCTCAGGGGGTATGGAGCCCCAGCATTTT; CDR3aa: CASSSGGMEPQHF
d_gene: -; v_gene: TRBV9; abundance: once; j_gene: TRBJ2-1; CDR3nt: TGTGCCAGCAGCGTCTGGGGCTATGAGCAGTTCTTC; CDR3aa: CASSVWGYEQFF
d_gene: -; v_gene: TRBV29-1; abundance: -; j_gene: TRBJ2-7; CDR3nt: TGCAGCGTTGGGGATATCCCGGGGGAGCAGTACTTC; CDR3aa: CSVGDIPGEQYF
d_gene: TRBD1; v_gene: TRBV6-4; abundance: -; j_gene: TRBJ1-1; CDR3nt: TGTGCCAGCAGTGACGGGGGGGACAGGGGAATGAACACTGAAGCTTTCTTT; CDR3aa: CASSDGGDRGMNTEAFF
d_gene: -; v_gene: TRBV28; abundance: -; j_gene: TRBJ1-1; CDR3nt: TGTGCCAGCATCTGGGGGGGGAGAGCTTTCTTT; CDR3aa: CASIWGGRAFF
d_gene: TRBD2; v_gene: TRBV6-5; abundance: -; j_gene: TRBJ2-5; CDR3nt: TGTGCCAGCAGTCGCAGGCTAGCGGAAGAGACCCAGTACTTC; CDR3aa: CASSRRLAEETQYF
d_gene: -; v_gene: TRBV9; abundance: -; j_gene: TRBJ2-1; CDR3nt: TGTGCCAGCAGCGTAGAAACAGGGTCCTACAATGAGCAGTTCTTC; CDR3aa: CASSVETGSYNEQFF
d_gene: -; v_gene: TRBV25-1; abundance: -; j_gene: TRBJ1-2; CDR3nt: TGTGCCAGCAGTGACAGGGTCGTCTATGGCTACACCTTC; CDR3aa: CASSDRVVYGYTF